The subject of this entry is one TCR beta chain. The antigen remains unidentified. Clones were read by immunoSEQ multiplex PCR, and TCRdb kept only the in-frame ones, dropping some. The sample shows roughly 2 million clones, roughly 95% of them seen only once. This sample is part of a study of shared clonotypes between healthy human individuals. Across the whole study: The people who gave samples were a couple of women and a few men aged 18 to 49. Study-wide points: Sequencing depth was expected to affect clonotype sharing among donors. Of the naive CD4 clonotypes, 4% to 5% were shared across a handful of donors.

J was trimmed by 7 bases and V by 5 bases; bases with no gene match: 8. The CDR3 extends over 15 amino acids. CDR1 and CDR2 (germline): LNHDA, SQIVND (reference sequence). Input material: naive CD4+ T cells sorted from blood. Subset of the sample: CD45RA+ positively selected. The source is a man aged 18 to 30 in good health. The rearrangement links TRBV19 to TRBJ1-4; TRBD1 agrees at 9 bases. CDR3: CASSLRTGVGEKLFF. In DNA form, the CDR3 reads TGTGCCAGTAGTCTTCGGACAGGGGTTGGTGAAAAACTGTTTTTT.